A selection of T cell receptor beta chains follows, all from one sample in a study of blood T cell repertoires in COVID-19. The table came from immunoSEQ multiplex PCR; TCRdb's copy has only in-frame clones and leaves some out. The sample includes roughly 30,000 clones, roughly 80% of them seen just once. The sequenced sample was peripheral blood. These receptors all come from a woman in her sixties with acute or convalescent COVID-19. Each CDR3 is given with its conserved first and last residue. D genes are given only for firm matches. The listing skips clone size in some rows; elsewhere it reads once, few, many or a size class.

abundance	d_gene	j_gene	v_gene	CDR3aa	CDR3nt
once	TRBD1	TRBJ2-5	TRBV27	CASSSTGGESETQYF	TGTGCCAGCAGTTCCACAGGGGGCGAGAGCGAGACCCAGTACTTC
-	-	TRBJ2-3	TRBV12-3/TRBV12-4	CASSFGRADTQYF	TGTGCCAGCAGTTTCGGGAGAGCAGATACGCAGTATTTT
-	-	TRBJ1-2	TRBV18	CASSPLLSAGGTF	TGTGCCAGCTCACCACTATTGTCAGCCGGCGGGACCTTC
-	TRBD2	TRBJ2-1	TRBV5-4	CAQALSGYNEQFF	TGTGCCCAAGCCCTTAGCGGGTACAATGAGCAGTTCTTC
-	-	TRBJ2-1	TRBV7-2	CASSSDRREQFF	TGTGCCAGCAGCTCCGACCGGAGGGAGCAGTTCTTC
-	-	TRBJ1-6	TRBV5-6	CASSPGTGVGPLHF	TGTGCCAGCAGCCCCGGGACTGGAGTGGGTCCCCTCCACTTT
-	-	TRBJ2-7	TRBV6-5	CASSQGLSYEQYF	TGTGCCAGCAGCCAGGGACTCTCCTACGAGCAGTACTTC
once	TRBD1	TRBJ1-6	TRBV7-9	CASSFTRDSNNSPLHF	TGTGCCAGCAGCTTCACGAGGGACAGTAATAATTCACCCCTCCACTTT
-	TRBD1	TRBJ1-1	TRBV6-5	CASSFGQGPSEAFF	TGTGCCAGCAGTTTTGGACAGGGGCCATCTGAAGCTTTCTTT
once	-	TRBJ2-5	TRBV5-4	CASSRAPGGGETQYF	TGTGCCAGCAGCCGGGCCCCAGGGGGAGGAGAGACCCAGTACTTC
-	TRBD1	TRBJ2-6	TRBV10-3	CAIRAGTGDSGANVLTF	TGTGCCATCAGAGCCGGGACAGGGGATAGTGGGGCCAACGTCCTGACTTTC
-	TRBD2	TRBJ2-7	TRBV19	CASSEQRGAYEQYF	TGTGCCAGTAGCGAGCAGCGGGGGGCCTACGAGCAGTACTTC
-	-	TRBJ1-1	TRBV14	CASSPGAHGAFF	TGTGCCAGCAGCCCGGGAGCCCATGGAGCTTTCTTT
-	-	TRBJ2-5	TRBV7-8	CASSSNPPQGYF	TGTGCCAGCAGCTCCAACCCTCCACAGGGTTACTTC
-	-	TRBJ2-3	TRBV6-1	CASSERGSTDTQYF	TGTGCCAGCAGTGAAAGGGGGAGCACAGATACGCAGTATTTT
-	TRBD1	TRBJ2-3	TRBV2	CASNGQGSTDTQYF	TGTGCCAGCAACGGACAGGGGAGCACAGATACGCAGTATTTT
-	-	TRBJ1-1	TRBV6-2/TRBV6-3	CASSPSVDYLLMTEAFF	TGTGCCAGCAGCCCTTCTGTAGACTACCTTCTGATGACTGAAGCTTTCTTT
-	-	TRBJ1-3	TRBV4-1	CASSQGEDFLSGNTIYF	TGCGCCAGCAGCCAAGGGGAGGACTTTCTCTCTGGAAACACCATATATTTT
-	TRBD1	TRBJ2-1	TRBV4-2	CASSQTGGSYNEQFF	TGTGCCAGCAGCCAAACAGGGGGTTCCTACAATGAGCAGTTCTTC
-	-	TRBJ1-1	TRBV4-1	CASSHLWGANTEAFF	TGCGCCAGCAGCCACCTCTGGGGCGCGAACACTGAAGCTTTCTTT
-	-	TRBJ1-5	TRBV19	CASTFGEFNQPQHF	TGTGCCAGTACGTTCGGTGAATTTAACCAGCCCCAGCATTTT
-	-	TRBJ2-5	TRBV7-3	CASSPNGQIQETQYF	TGTGCCAGCAGCCCCAACGGACAGATCCAAGAGACCCAGTACTTC
-	-	TRBJ1-1	TRBV19	CASSMNRVSTEAFF	TGTGCCAGTAGTATGAACAGGGTGAGCACTGAAGCTTTCTTT
-	TRBD2	TRBJ2-3	TRBV20-1	CSASIAGGPTDTQYF	TGCAGTGCTAGTATAGCGGGGGGGCCCACAGATACGCAGTATTTT
-	TRBD1	TRBJ2-3	TRBV5-1	CASSSAGTGLNTDTQYF	TGCGCCAGCAGCTCAGCCGGGACAGGATTAAACACAGATACGCAGTATTTT
-	-	TRBJ1-6	TRBV15	CATSTESFKSSYNSPLHF	TGTGCCACCAGCACCGAAAGTTTTAAGAGCTCCTATAATTCACCCCTCCACTTT
-	TRBD1	TRBJ1-2	TRBV27	CASSPAGQGNRGYTF	TGTGCCAGCAGCCCCGCGGGACAGGGGAACAGAGGCTACACCTTC
once	-	TRBJ2-3	TRBV9	CASSVAAGSTDTQYF	TGTGCCAGCAGCGTAGCGGCGGGTTCCACAGATACGCAGTATTTT
-	TRBD1	TRBJ2-7	TRBV28	CASSIGGQGAYEQYF	TGTGCCAGCAGCATAGGGGGACAGGGCGCTTACGAGCAGTACTTC
-	TRBD2	TRBJ2-7	TRBV2	CASSDLTSGSSYEQYF	TGTGCCAGCAGTGACCTGACTAGCGGGAGCTCCTACGAGCAGTACTTC
few	-	TRBJ1-2	TRBV11-2	CASTHTMDGYTF	TGTGCCAGCACCCATACAATGGATGGCTACACCTTC
-	-	TRBJ2-5	TRBV12-3/TRBV12-4	CASRTTGTQYF	TGTGCCAGCAGAACCACGGGGACCCAGTACTTC
-	-	TRBJ1-5	TRBV19	CASSMSGILYQPQHF	TGTGCCAGTAGTATGTCAGGGATCTTGTATCAGCCCCAGCATTTT